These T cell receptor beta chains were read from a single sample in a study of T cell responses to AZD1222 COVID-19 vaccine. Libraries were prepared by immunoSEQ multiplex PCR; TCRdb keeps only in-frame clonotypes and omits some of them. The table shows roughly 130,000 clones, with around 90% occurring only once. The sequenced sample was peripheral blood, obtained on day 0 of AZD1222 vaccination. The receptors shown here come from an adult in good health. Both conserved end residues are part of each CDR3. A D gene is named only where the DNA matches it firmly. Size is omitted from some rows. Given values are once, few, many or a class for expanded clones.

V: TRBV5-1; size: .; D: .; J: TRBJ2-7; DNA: TGCGCCAGCAGCTTGGAGGGCGGGTTGCAAGGGGAGCAGTACTTC; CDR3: CASSLEGGLQGEQYF
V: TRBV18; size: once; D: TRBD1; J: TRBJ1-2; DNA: TGTGCCAGCTCACCTCTTGACAGGGTACGGGGCTACACCTTC; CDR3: CASSPLDRVRGYTF
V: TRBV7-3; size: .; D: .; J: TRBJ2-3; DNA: TGTGCCAGCAGCCCTAGCGAGGGGGGTTGGGCAGATACGCAGTATTTT; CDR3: CASSPSEGGWADTQYF
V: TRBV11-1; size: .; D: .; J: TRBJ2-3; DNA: TGTGCCAGCAGCTTAGAAAAGGGCCTCACAGATACGCAGTATTTT; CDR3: CASSLEKGLTDTQYF
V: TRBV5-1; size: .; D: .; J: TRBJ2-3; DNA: TGCGCCAGCAGCTCCCGGTGGACAGCTCCTCCAGACACAGATACGCAGTATTTT; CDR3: CASSSRWTAPPDTDTQYF
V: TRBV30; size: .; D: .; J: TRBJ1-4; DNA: TGTGCCTACTCAGGGAGAGGGGAAAAACTGTTTTTT; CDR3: CAYSGRGEKLFF
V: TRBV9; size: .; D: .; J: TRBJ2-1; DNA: TGTGCCAGCCGACTCGACCCGAGGGGGAACAATGAGCAGTTCTTC; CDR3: CASRLDPRGNNEQFF
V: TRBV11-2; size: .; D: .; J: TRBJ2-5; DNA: TGTGCCAGCAGCTTGGGAGGCCAAGAGACCCAGTACTTC; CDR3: CASSLGGQETQYF
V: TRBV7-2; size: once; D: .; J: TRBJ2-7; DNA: TGTGCCAGCAGCCTAGGGGAGGGGGCAATCTCCTACGAGCAGTACTTC; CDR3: CASSLGEGAISYEQYF
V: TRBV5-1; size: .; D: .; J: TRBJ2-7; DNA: TGCGCCAGCAGCGACTCCTACGAGCAGTACTTC; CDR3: CASSDSYEQYF
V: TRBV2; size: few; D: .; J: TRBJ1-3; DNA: TGTGCCAGCGGGGATCCGCCTTATTTT; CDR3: CASGDPPYF
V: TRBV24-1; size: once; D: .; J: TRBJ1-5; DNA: TGTGCCACCAGTGACGGTGAGGGGCCCCAGCATTTT; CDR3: CATSDGEGPQHF
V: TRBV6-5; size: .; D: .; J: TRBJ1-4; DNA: TGTGCCAGCAGTCCCCGGGACCGGGAAAAACTGTTTTTT; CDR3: CASSPRDREKLFF
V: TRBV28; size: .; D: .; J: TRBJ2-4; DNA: TGTGCCAGCAGTTTTGGAGGGGCCAACAAAAACATTCAGTACTTC; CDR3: CASSFGGANKNIQYF
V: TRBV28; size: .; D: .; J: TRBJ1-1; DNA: TGTGCCAGCAGTCCCAGACAGGCTAACACTGAAGCTTTCTTT; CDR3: CASSPRQANTEAFF
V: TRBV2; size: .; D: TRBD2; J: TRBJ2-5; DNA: TGTGCCAGCTGGGGGGGTGTCCCTTATACGGACCAAGAGACCCAGTACTTC; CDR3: CASWGGVPYTDQETQYF
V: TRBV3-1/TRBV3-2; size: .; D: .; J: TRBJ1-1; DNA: TGTGCCAGCAGCCCCCGCCCTGGACGGCTGAACACTGAAGCTTTCTTT; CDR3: CASSPRPGRLNTEAFF
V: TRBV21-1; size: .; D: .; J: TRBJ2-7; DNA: TGTGCCAGCAGCAAGGAAGAGGGGCCCCCCTACGAGCAGTACTTC; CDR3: CASSKEEGPPYEQYF
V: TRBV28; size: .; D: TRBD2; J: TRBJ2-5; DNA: TGTGCCAGCACTCCCGCCGGTAGCGGGGGGTCAGAGACCCAGTACTTC; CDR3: CASTPAGSGGSETQYF
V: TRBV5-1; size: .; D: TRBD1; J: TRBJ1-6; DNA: TGCGCCAGCAGCTTGTCAACAGGGGCGTCGGCACCCCTCCACTTT; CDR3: CASSLSTGASAPLHF
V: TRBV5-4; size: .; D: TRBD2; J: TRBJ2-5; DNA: TGTGCCAGCAGCTTGATGTCCTGGGCTAGCGGCTTTGGGACCCAGTACTTC; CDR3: CASSLMSWASGFGTQYF
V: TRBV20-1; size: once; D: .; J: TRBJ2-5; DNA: TGCAGTGCAGGGGTAGAGACCCAGTACTTC; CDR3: CSAGVETQYF
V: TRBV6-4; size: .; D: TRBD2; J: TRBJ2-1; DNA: TGTGCCAGCAGCCCCGGGAGGGGCTCCTACAATGAGCAGTTCTTC; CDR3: CASSPGRGSYNEQFF
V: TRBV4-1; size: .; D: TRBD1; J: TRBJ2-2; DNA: TGCGCCAGCAGCCCAACCTCGTGGGACAGGATCGAGTTTGGCCGGGAGCTGTTTTTT; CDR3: CASSPTSWDRIEFGRELFF
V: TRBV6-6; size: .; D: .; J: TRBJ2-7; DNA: TGTGCCAGCACCACACAGGGCTCCTACGAGCAGTACTTC; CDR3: CASTTQGSYEQYF
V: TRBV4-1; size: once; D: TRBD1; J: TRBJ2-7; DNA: TGCGCCAGCAGCCCTCGACAGGGAAGCTCCTACGAGCAGTACTTC; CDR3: CASSPRQGSSYEQYF
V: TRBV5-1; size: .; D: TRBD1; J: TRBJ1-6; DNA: TGCGCCAGCTCCCGGGACAGGGAGCGATCACCCCTCCACTTT; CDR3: CASSRDRERSPLHF
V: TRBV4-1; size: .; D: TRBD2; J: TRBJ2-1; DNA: TGCGCCAGCAGCCAAGCGGGACTAGCGGGGGGCCCAAGCTCCTACAATGAGCAGTTCTTC; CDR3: CASSQAGLAGGPSSYNEQFF
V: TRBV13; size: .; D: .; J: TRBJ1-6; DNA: TGTGCCAGCAGCTTAGGGGGGTATATCTCCTATAATTCACCCCTCCACTTT; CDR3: CASSLGGYISYNSPLHF
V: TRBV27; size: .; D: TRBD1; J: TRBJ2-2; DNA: TGTGCCAGCAGTTTAAGGTGGGACAGGGTGGTTTCCGGGGAGCTGTTTTTT; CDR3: CASSLRWDRVVSGELFF
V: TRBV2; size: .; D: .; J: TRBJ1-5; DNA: TGTGCCAGCAGTGAATCAGATTTTCATCAGCCCCAGCATTTT; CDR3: CASSESDFHQPQHF
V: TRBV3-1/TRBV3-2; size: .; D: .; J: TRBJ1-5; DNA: TGTGCCAGCAGCAAACAGGGTCATCAGCCCCAGCATTTT; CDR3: CASSKQGHQPQHF
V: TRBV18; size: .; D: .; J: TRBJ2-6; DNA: TGTGCCAGCTCACCCGGCAGGGGATGGGGGGCCAACGTCCTGACTTTC; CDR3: CASSPGRGWGANVLTF
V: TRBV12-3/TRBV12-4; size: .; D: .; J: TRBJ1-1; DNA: TGTGCCAGCAGTTTACGGGTGGATGAAGCTTTCTTT; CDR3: CASSLRVDEAFF
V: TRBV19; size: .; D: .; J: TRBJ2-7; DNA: TGTGCCAGTAGTATAGTTGGAGGCCGGATCTACGAGCAGTACTTC; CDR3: CASSIVGGRIYEQYF
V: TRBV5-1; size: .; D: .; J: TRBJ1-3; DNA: TGCGCCAGCAGAGCTGTGCTCTCTGGAAACACCATATATTTT; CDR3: CASRAVLSGNTIYF
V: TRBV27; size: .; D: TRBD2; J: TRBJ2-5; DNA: TGTGCCAGCAGTTCCGCAACTAGCGGGGTCCAAGAGACCCAGTACTTC; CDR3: CASSSATSGVQETQYF
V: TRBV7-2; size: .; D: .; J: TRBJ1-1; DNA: TGTGCCAGCAGCGCCGCACGGGGCGGGGGGAACACTGAAGCTTTCTTT; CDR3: CASSAARGGGNTEAFF
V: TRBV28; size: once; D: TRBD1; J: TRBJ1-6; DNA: TGTGCCAGCAAGGGGGCTACTAATTCACCCCTCCACTTT; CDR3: CASKGATNSPLHF
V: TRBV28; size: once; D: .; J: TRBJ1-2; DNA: TGTGCCAGCAATATACCTCAGGGTAGGGGGATTGGCTACACCTTC; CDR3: CASNIPQGRGIGYTF
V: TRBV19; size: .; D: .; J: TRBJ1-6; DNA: TGTGCCAGTAGTACGGACAGCTCCTATAATTCACCCCTCCACTTT; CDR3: CASSTDSSYNSPLHF
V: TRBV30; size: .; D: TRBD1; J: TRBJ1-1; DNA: TGTGCCTGGAATCCAGGACAGGGGAACACTGAAGCTTTCTTT; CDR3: CAWNPGQGNTEAFF
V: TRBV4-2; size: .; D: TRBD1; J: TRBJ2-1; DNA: TGTGCCAGCAGCCAGGAAACAGGGGGCGCGGGTTACAATGAGCAGTTCTTC; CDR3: CASSQETGGAGYNEQFF
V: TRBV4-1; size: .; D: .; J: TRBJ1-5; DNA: TGCGCCAGCAGCCTCCTAGGGGTTAGCAATCAGCCCCAGCATTTT; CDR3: CASSLLGVSNQPQHF
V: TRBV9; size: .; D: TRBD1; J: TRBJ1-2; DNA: TGTGCCAGCAGCGCCGCCGGGACAGGGGGTTTCAATGGCTACACCTTC; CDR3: CASSAAGTGGFNGYTF
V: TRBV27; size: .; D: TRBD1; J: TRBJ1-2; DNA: TGTGCCAGCAGTTTGAGGGACAGGGGATATGGCTACACCTTC; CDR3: CASSLRDRGYGYTF
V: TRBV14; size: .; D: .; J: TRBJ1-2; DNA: TGTGCCAGCAGCCAAGAGCACAGGGCCTATGGCTACACCTTC; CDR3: CASSQEHRAYGYTF
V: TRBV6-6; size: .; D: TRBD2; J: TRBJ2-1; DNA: TGTGCCAGCAGTGGGGGGGGGATGCAGTTCTTC; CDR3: CASSGGGMQFF
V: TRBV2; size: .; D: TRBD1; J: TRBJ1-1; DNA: TGTGCCAGCAATGCAGGGGGCACTGAAGCTTTCTTT; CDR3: CASNAGGTEAFF
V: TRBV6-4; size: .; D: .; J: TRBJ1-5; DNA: TGTGCCAGCAGTGACGTTCCAGGGAAGCCCCAGCATTTT; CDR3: CASSDVPGKPQHF
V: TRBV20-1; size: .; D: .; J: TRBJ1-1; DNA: TGCAGTGCTAGTGGGGGGGCGAGGATGAACACTGAAGCTTTCTTT; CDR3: CSASGGARMNTEAFF
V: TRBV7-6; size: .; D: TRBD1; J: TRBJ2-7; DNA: TGTGCCAGCAGCTCCCAGGACAGGGACGTTTACGAGCAGTACTTC; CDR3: CASSSQDRDVYEQYF
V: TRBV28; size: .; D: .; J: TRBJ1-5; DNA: TGTGCCAGCAGTTTCAGGGCTCAGCCCCAGCATTTT; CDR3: CASSFRAQPQHF
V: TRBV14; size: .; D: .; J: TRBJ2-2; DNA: TGTGCCAGCACCCCCTACGGGGGAGGCACCGGGGAGCTGTTTTTT; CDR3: CASTPYGGGTGELFF
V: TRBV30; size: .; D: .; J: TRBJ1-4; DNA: TGTGCCTGGAGTGTAAATGGGGAAAAACTGTTTTTT; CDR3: CAWSVNGEKLFF